This TCR beta chain comes out of a study of response to subunit inactivated influenza vaccine. Study findings and constraints: That few new T cells are recruited by each seasonal influenza vaccination was the authors' suggestion.

This clonotype was found a few times. The antigen is undetermined. TCRdb re-analysed the RT-PCR reads in MiXCR, keeping a single row per CDR3 protein. Among 500,000 to 550,000 distinct CDR3 sequences listed, more than 7% were seen once. The receptor's source is a man aged 50-75 years who received an inactivated influenza vaccine. Sequenced here: PBMCs from blood, sampled around 25 months after vaccination.

The CDR3, as DNA: TGCAGCGTCCTTAGCGGCCTCTACAATGAGCAGTTCTTC. Translating gives CSVLSGLYNEQFF. The genes are TRBV29-1 and TRBJ2-1, with D possibly TRBD2 on 6 matching bases. The V end lost 6 bases, the J end lost 3 bases, and 12 bases lay between the germline ends. The CDR3 extends over 13 amino acids. The germline gives CDR1 SQVTM, CDR2 ANQGSEA.